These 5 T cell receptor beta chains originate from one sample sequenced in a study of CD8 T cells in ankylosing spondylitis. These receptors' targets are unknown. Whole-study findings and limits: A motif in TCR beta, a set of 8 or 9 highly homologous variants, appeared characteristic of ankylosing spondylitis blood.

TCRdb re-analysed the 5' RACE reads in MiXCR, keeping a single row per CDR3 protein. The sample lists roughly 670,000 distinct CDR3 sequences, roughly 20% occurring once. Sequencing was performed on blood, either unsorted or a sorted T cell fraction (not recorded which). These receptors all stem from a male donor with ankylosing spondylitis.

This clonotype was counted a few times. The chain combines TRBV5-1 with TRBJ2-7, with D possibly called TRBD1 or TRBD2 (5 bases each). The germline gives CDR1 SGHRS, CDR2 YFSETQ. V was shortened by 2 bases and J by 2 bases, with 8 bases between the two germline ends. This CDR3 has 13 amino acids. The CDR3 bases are TGCGCCAGCAGCTTCGGGGCCCCCTACGAGCAGTACTTC. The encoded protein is CASSFGAPYEQYF.

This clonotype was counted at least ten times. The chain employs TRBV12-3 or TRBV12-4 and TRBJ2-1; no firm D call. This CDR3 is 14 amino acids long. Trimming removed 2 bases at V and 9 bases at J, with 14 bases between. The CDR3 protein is CASSLRVNHREQFF. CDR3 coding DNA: TGTGCCAGCAGTTTAAGGGTAAACCACCGTGAGCAGTTCTTC.

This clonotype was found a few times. As DNA, the CDR3 is TGTGCCAGCAGCTTGGTATCACTAGCGGGGGGGGATACGCAGTATTTT. Amino acids: CASSLVSLAGGDTQYF. The chain joins TRBV5-6 to TRBJ2-3, with 13 bases matching TRBD2. In germline, CDR1 is SGHDT, CDR2 YYEEEE. V gave up 0 bases and J gave up 6 bases; unmatched junction bases: 4. This CDR3 spans 16 amino acids. The entire variable domain, with the rest obtained from reference TRBV5-6 and TRBJ2-3, is as follows: DAGVTQSPTHLIKTRGQQVTLRCSPKSGHDTVSWYQQALGQGPQFIFQYYEEEERQRGNFPDRFSGHQFPNYSSELNVNALLLGDSALYLCASSLVSLAGGDTQYFGPGTRLTVL.

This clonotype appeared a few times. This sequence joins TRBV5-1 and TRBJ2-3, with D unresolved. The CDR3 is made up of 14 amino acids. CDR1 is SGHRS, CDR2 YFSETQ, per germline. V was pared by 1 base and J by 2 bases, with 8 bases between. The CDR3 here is CASSLHTNTDTQYF. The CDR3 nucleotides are TGCGCCAGCAGCTTGCACACGAACACAGATACGCAGTATTTT.

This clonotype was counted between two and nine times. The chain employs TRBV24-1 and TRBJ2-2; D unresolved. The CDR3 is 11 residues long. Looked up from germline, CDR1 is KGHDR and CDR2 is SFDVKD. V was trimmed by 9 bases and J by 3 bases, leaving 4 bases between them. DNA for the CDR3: TGTGCCACCGAGTACACCGGGGAGCTGTTTTTT. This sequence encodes CATEYTGELFF.